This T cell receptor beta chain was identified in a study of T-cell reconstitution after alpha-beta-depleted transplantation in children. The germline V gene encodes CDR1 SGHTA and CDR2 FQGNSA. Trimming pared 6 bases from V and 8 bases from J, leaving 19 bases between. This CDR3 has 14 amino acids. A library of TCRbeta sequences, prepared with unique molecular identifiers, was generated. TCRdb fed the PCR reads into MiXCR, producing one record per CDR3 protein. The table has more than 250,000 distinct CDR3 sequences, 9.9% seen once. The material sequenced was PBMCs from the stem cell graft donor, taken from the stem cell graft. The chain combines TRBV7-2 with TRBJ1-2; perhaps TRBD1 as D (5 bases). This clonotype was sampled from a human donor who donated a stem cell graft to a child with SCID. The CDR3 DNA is TGTGCCAGCAGTACCCCGGGGCCCCTTTGGGGCTACACCTTC. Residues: CASSTPGPLWGYTF.